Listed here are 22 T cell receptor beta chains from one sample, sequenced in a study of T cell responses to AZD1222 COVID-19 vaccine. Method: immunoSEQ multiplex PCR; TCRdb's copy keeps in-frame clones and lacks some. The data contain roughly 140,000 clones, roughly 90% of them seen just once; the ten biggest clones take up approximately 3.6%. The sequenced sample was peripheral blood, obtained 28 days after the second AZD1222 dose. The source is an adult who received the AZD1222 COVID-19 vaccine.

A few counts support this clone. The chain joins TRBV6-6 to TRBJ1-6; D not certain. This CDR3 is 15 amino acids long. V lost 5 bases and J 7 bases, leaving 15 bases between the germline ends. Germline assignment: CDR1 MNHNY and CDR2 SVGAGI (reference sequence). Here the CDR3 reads CASSPTHSQNSPLHF. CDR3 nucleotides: TGTGCCAGCAGTCCTACCCACAGTCAAAATTCACCCCTCCACTTT.

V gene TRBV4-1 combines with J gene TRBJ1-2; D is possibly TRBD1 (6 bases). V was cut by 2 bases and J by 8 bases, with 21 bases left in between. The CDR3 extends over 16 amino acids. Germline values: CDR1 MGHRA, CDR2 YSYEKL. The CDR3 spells CASSQTGPGRGGGYTF. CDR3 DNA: TGCGCCAGCAGCCAAACAGGGCCAGGGAGGGGTGGCGGCTACACCTTC.

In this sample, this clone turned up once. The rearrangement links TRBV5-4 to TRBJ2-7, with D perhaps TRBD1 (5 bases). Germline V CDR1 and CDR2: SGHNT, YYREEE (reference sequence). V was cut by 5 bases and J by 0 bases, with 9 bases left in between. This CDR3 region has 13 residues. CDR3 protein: CASSQQASYEQYF. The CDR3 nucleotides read TGTGCCAGCAGTCAACAGGCCTCCTACGAGCAGTACTTC.

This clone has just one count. CDR3 coding DNA: TGTGCCAGCAGCAGTTCGGGGACACTAAATACCTACGAGCAGTACTTC. Protein sequence: CASSSSGTLNTYEQYF. The chain has TRBV7-2 and TRBJ2-7; maybe TRBD1 (6 bases). The V and J ends lost 5 bases and 2 bases respectively, with 19 bases between them. This CDR3 has 16 residues. CDR1 is SGHTA, CDR2 FQGNSA, per germline.

This chain's CDR3 is CASSRTGADGYTF. The CDR3, as DNA: TGTGCCAGCAGCCGTACAGGGGCGGACGGCTACACCTTC. V and J are TRBV5-4 and TRBJ1-2, with 7 bases matching TRBD1. Germline V CDR1 and CDR2: SGHNT, YYREEE (reference sequence). The CDR3 contains 13 residues. V was clipped by 4 bases and J by 8 bases; unmatched bases: 8.

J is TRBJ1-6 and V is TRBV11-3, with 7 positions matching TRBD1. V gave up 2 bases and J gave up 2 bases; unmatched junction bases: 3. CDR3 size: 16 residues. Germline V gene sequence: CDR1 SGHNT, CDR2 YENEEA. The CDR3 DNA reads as TGTGCCAGCAGCTTAACAGGGGAGGCCTATAATTCACCCCTCCACTTT. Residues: CASSLTGEAYNSPLHF.

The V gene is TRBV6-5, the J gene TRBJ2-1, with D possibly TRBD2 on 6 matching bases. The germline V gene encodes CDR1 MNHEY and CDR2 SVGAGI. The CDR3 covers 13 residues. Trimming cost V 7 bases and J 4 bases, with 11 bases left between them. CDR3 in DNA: TGTGCCAGCAACGGCGGGGTGTACAATGAGCAGTTCTTC. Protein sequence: CASNGGVYNEQFF.

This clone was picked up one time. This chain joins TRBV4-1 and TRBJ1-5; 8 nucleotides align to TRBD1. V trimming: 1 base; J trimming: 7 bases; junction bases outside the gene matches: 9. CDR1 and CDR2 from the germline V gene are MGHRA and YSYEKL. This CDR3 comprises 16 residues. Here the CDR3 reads CASSQVFTGGFQPQHF. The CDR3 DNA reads TGCGCCAGCAGCCAAGTTTTCACAGGGGGGTTCCAGCCCCAGCATTTT.

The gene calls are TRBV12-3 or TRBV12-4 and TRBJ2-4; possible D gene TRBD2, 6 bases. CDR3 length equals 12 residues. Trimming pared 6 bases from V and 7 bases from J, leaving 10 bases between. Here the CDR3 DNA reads TGTGCCAGCAGCCCGGGGAGGAACATTCAGTACTTC. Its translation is CASSPGRNIQYF.

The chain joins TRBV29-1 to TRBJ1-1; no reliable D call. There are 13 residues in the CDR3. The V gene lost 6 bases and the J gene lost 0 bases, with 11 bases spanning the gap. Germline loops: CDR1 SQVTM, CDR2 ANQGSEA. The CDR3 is CSVRVIMNTEAFF. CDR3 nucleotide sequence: TGCAGCGTACGGGTTATCATGAACACTGAAGCTTTCTTT. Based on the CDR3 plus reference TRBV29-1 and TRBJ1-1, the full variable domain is SAVISQKPSRDICQRGTSLTIQCQVDSQVTMMFWYRQQPGQSLTLIATANQGSEATYESGFVIDKFPISRPNLTFSTLTVSNMSPEDSSIYLCSVRVIMNTEAFFGQGTRLTVV.

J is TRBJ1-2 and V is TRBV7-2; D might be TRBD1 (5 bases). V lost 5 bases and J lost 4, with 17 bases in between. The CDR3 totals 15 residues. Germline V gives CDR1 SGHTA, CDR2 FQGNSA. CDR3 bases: TGTGCCAGCAGCCCCGGGACCGCACATCTCTATGGCTACACCTTC. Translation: CASSPGTAHLYGYTF.

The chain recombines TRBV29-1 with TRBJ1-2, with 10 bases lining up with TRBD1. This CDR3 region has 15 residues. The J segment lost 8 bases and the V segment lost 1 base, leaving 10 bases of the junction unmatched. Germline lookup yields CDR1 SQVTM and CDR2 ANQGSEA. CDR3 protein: CSVEGGQGRVGGYTF. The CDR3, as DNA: TGCAGCGTTGAAGGGGGACAGGGGAGGGTTGGAGGCTACACCTTC.

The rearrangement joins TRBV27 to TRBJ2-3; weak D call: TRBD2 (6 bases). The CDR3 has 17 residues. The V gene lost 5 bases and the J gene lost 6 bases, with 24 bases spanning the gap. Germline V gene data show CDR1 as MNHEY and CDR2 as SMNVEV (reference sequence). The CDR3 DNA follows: TGTGCCAGCAGTAGGGGACTGCCCTCCTCTTTGGTGGATACGCAGTATTTT. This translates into CASSRGLPSSLVDTQYF.

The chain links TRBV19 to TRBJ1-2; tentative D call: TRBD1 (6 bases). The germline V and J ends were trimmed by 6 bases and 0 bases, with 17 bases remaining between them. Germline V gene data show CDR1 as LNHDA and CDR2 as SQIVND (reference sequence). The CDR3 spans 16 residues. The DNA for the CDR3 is TGTGCCAGTAGCACCAGTTTGACAGGATCTAACTATGGCTACACCTTC. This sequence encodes CASSTSLTGSNYGYTF.

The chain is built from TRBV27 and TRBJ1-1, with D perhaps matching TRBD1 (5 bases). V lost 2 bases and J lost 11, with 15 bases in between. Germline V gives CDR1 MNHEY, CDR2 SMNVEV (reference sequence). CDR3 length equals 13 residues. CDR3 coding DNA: TGTGCCAGCAGTTTACGGGGCGCTTTTAGGGCTTTCTTT. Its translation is CASSLRGAFRAFF.

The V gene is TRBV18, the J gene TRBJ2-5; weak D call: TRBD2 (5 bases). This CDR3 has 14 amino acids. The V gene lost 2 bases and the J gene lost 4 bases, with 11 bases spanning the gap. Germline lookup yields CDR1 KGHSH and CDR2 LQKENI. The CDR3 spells CASSPWEGRETQYF. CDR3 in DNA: TGTGCCAGCTCACCATGGGAAGGGAGAGAGACCCAGTACTTC.

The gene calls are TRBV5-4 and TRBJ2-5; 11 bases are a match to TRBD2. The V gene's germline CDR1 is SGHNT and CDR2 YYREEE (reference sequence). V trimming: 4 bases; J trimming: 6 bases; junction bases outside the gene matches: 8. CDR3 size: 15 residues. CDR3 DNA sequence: TGTGCCAGCAGCGATACTAGCGGGGGAAGAAAGACCCAGTACTTC. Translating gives CASSDTSGGRKTQYF.

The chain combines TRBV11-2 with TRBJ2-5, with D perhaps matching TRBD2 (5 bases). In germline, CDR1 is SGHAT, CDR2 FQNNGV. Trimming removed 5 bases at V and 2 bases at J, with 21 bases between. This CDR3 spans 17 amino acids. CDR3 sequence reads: CASSPSPRVGRQETQYF. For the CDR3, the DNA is TGTGCCAGCAGCCCGTCTCCGAGGGTTGGTAGGCAAGAGACCCAGTACTTC.

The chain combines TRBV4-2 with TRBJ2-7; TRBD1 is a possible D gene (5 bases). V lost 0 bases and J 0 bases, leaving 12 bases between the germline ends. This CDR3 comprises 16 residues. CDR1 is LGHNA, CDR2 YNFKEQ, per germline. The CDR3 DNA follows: TGTGCCAGCAGCCAAGATCTGGCAGGGAACTCCTACGAGCAGTACTTC. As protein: CASSQDLAGNSYEQYF.

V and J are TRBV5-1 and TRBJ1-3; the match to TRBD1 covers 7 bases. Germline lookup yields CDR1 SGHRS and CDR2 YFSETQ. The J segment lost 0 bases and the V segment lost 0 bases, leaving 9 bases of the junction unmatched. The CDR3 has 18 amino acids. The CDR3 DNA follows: TGCGCCAGCAGCTTGGTGGGGGACAGCCGTTCCTCTGGAAACACCATATATTTT. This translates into CASSLVGDSRSSGNTIYF. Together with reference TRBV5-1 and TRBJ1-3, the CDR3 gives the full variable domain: KAGVTQTPRYLIKTRGQQVTLSCSPISGHRSVSWYQQTPGQGLQFLFEYFSETQRNKGNFPGRFSGRQFSNSRSEMNVSTLELGDSALYLCASSLVGDSRSSGNTIYFGEGSWLTVV.

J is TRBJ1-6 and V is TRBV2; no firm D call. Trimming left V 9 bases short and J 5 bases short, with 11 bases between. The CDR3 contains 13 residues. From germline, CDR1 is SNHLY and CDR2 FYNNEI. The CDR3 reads CASGGRNNSPLHF. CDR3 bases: TGTGCCAGTGGAGGACGGAATAATTCACCCCTCCACTTT. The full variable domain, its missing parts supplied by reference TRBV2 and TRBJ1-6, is EPEVTQTPSHQVTQMGQEVILRCVPISNHLYFYWYRQILGQKVEFLVSFYNNEISEKSEIFDDQFSVERPDGSNFTLKIRSTKLEDSAMYFCASGGRNNSPLHFGNGTRLTVT.

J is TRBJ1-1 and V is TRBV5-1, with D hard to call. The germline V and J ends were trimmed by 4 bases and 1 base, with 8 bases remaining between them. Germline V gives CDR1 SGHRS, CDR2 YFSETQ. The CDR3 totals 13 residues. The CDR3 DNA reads TGCGCCAGCAGCGCGCGGGGGAACACTGAAGCTTTCTTT. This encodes CASSARGNTEAFF.